This T cell receptor beta chain was sequenced for a study of blood T cell repertoires in COVID-19. In the study overall: T cells, B-cell-depleted T cells, or PBMCs provided the cDNA or gDNA that served as material.

Per the study methods: Reference gene primers were amplified, and this amplification served to estimate nucleated cell counts. Clones were read by immunoSEQ multiplex PCR, and TCRdb kept only the in-frame ones, dropping some. That table furnishes V, J and clone size, whereas the DNA furnished D and trimming. The sample has 75,000 to 90,000 clones, around four fifths seen once. This CDR3 contains 15 residues. V lost 3 bases and J 5 bases, leaving 16 bases between the germline ends. Germline V lookup: CDR1 MDHEN, CDR2 SYDVKM. The sample taken for sequencing was peripheral blood. V is TRBV28 and J is TRBJ1-1; TRBD1 is a possible D gene (5 bases). This clonotype was obtained from a human donor in a cohort sampled during active COVID-19. In DNA, the CDR3 is TGTGCCAGCAGTTTGAGGCAGGGCGTGGGGACTGAAGCTTTCTTT. This translates into CASSLRQGVGTEAFF.